This is a list of T cell receptor beta chains from one sample in a study of blood T cells in healthy people across ages. MiXCR was run by TCRdb on the 5' RACE reads, yielding one entry per CDR3 protein. The sample lists fewer than 800,000 distinct CDR3 sequences; around a quarter were seen once. The data were also submitted as part of a second study, on T cells of mothers and their children.

Specimen: blood. The receptors stem from a boy aged 5-17 years in good health. Both conserved end residues are part of each CDR3. Fields, in order: D gene, clone size, J gene, V gene, CDR3 DNA, CDR3 protein. D genes are given only for firm matches. Clone size is stated in some rows and not others, as once, few, many or a class when expanded.

>-|once|TRBJ2-2|TRBV10-3
TGTGCCATCGGTCGGACAGTGGGCACCGGGGAGCTGTTTTTT
CAIGRTVGTGELFF
>-|few|TRBJ1-5|TRBV20-1
TGCAGTGCTAGATCAGGGGCAAGCGGCAATCAGCCCCAGCATTTT
CSARSGASGNQPQHF
>TRBD2|-|TRBJ2-1|TRBV20-1
TGCAGTGCTAGAGCAAGACTAGCGGGGAGGAATGAGCAGTTCTTC
CSARARLAGRNEQFF
>TRBD2|few|TRBJ2-3|TRBV7-3
TGTGCCAGCAGCTTAGATGTCGCCGGGAGGGTAACGGATACGCAGTATTTT
CASSLDVAGRVTDTQYF
>-|-|TRBJ2-7|TRBV20-1
TGCAGTGCAAACGCCGGGAGTGCAGACGAGCAGTACTTC
CSANAGSADEQYF
>-|-|TRBJ2-7|TRBV20-1
TGCAGTGCTCCGCTGGGCAGTCCCTACGAGCAGTACTTC
CSAPLGSPYEQYF
>-|-|TRBJ1-2|TRBV29-1
TGCAGCGTTGACGGACAGCGTGGGGACTATGGCTACACCTTC
CSVDGQRGDYGYTF
>-|-|TRBJ1-4|TRBV12-3/TRBV12-4
TGTGCCAGCAGACCACAGCTTGCAACTAATGAAAAACTGTTTTTT
CASRPQLATNEKLFF
>TRBD1|many|TRBJ1-2|TRBV20-1
TGCAGTGCTCCGACAGGGAACTATGGCTACACCTTC
CSAPTGNYGYTF
>-|-|TRBJ1-2|TRBV20-1
TGCAGTGCTAGACTTGCACCAGCCTATGGCTACACCTTC
CSARLAPAYGYTF
>TRBD1|-|TRBJ2-5|TRBV5-1
TGCGCCAGCAGCCAACTACAGGGGGAATGGGAGACCCAGTACTTC
CASSQLQGEWETQYF
>TRBD1|-|TRBJ2-2|TRBV4-1
TGCGCCAGCAGCCAAGCCAGGGGGTTCACCGGGGAGCTGTTTTTT
CASSQARGFTGELFF
>-|few|TRBJ2-1|TRBV6-6
TGTGCCAGCAGTAACAGACTGGGCTCCTACAATGAGCAGTTCTTC
CASSNRLGSYNEQFF
>TRBD1|few|TRBJ2-7|TRBV3-1
TGTGCCACCCTAGACAGGGAATCCTACGAGCAGTACTTC
CATLDRESYEQYF
>TRBD2|-|TRBJ2-5|TRBV7-2
TGTGCCAGCAGCGTCTGGGGGGTATTGCGGGGGGAAGAGACCCAGTACTTC
CASSVWGVLRGEETQYF
>-|few|TRBJ2-5|TRBV20-1
TGCAGTGCTCTGTACCAAGAGACCCAGTACTTC
CSALYQETQYF
>-|-|TRBJ1-2|TRBV12-3/TRBV12-4
TGTGCCAGCAGTTTGACGACGGGTCACCATGGCTACACCTTC
CASSLTTGHHGYTF
>TRBD2|few|TRBJ2-3|TRBV7-4
TGTGCCAGCAGCTTAGGGGGACTAGAGACAGATACGCAGTATTTT
CASSLGGLETDTQYF
>-|-|TRBJ2-5|TRBV28
TGTGCCAGCCTGAAATTAGGACAGCCCCAAGAGACCCAGTACTTC
CASLKLGQPQETQYF
>-|-|TRBJ2-5|TRBV11-2
TGTGCCAGCAGCTTTTTTGCAGGTCGGGAGGAGACCCAGTACTTC
CASSFFAGREETQYF
>TRBD1|-|TRBJ2-7|TRBV11-2
TGTGCCAGCAGTACAGGGGTCGAGCAGTACTTC
CASSTGVEQYF
>TRBD1|-|TRBJ2-7|TRBV4-1
TGCGCCAGCAGTCGTACCCCAGGGGGCATCGACGAGCAGTACTTC
CASSRTPGGIDEQYF
>TRBD1|few|TRBJ1-2|TRBV5-6
TGTGCCAGCAGCGGCGAAGGACAGGAGGAACCTAACTATGGCTACACCTTC
CASSGEGQEEPNYGYTF
>TRBD1|-|TRBJ2-7|TRBV20-1
TGCAGTGCTAGAGATGGACAGGTCCGGACTTTATACGAGCAGTACTTC
CSARDGQVRTLYEQYF
>TRBD2|-|TRBJ2-1|TRBV10-3
TGTGCCATCAGTGGAGTCCGGACTAGCCTAAACAATGAGCAGTTCTTC
CAISGVRTSLNNEQFF
>-|-|TRBJ2-7|TRBV13
TGTGCCAGCAGCTTATTCGGCGGACGCGACGAGCAGTACTTC
CASSLFGGRDEQYF
>-|few|TRBJ2-5|TRBV3-1
TGTGCCAGCAGCCATTTTCCGCGAGAGGAGACCCAGTACTTC
CASSHFPREETQYF
>-|few|TRBJ1-4|TRBV13
TGTGCCAGCAGCATCCGGGACGCAAATGAAAAACTGTTTTTT
CASSIRDANEKLFF